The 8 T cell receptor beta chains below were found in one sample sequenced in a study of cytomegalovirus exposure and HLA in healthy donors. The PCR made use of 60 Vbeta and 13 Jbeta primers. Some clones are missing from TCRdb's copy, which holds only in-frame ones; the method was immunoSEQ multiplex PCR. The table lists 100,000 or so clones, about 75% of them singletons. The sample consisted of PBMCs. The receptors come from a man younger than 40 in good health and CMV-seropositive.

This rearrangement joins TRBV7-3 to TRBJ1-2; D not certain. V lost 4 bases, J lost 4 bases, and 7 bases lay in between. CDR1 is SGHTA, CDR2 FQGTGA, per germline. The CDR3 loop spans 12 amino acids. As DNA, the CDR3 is TGTGCCAGCAGCTCCGGAGGCTATGGCTACACCTTC. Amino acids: CASSSGGYGYTF.

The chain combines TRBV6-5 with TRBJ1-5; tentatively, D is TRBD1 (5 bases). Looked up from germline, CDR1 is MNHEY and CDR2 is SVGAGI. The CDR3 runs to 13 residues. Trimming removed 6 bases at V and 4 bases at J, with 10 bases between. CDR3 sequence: CASRDTQNQPQHF. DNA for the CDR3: TGTGCCAGCAGGGACACCCAGAATCAGCCCCAGCATTTT.

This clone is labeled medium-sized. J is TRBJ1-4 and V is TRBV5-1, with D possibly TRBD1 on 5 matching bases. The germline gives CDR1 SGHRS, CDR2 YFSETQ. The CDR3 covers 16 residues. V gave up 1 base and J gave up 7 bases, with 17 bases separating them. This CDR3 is CASSLSPPGGGEKLFF. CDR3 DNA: TGCGCCAGCAGCTTGTCCCCCCCCGGGGGAGGTGAAAAACTGTTTTTT.

DNA for the CDR3: TGTGCCAGCAGTTTAGGGGTGAACACTGAAGCTTTCTTT. Residues: CASSLGVNTEAFF. The chain joins TRBV6-1 to TRBJ1-1; a possible D gene is TRBD1 (5 bases). The CDR3 runs 13 residues. Trimming removed 5 bases at V and 0 bases at J, with 7 bases between. Germline V gives CDR1 MNHNS, CDR2 SASEGT.

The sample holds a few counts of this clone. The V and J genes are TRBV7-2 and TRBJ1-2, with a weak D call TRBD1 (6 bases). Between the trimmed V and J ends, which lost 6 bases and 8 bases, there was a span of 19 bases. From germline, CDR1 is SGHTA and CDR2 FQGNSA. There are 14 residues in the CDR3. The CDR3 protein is CASSSYRVSAGYTF. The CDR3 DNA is TGTGCCAGCAGTTCCTACAGGGTCTCGGCGGGCTACACCTTC.

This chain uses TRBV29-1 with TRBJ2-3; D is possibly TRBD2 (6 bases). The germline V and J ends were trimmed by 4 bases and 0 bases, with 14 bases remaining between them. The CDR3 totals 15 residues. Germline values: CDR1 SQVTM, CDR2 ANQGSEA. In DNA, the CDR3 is TGCAGCGTTGGTCACGGGGGATCTAGCACAGATACGCAGTATTTT. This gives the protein CSVGHGGSSTDTQYF.

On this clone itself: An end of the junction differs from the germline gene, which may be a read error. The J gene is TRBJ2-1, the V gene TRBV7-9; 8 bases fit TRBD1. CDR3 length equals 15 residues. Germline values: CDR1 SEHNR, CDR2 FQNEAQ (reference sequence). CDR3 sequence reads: CSSSFRQGANNEQFF. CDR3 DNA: TGTTCCAGCAGCTTCCGGCAGGGGGCCAACAATGAGCAGTTCTTC.

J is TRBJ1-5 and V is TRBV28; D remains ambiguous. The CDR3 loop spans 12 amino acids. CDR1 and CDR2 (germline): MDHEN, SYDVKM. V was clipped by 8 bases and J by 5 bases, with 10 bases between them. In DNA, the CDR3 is TGTGCCAGCGGTAGGAGCTATCAGCCCCAGCATTTT. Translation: CASGRSYQPQHF.